Here is one TCR beta chain with its context. This sample was taken from a study of control samples from healthy donors and cancer patients. Libraries were prepared by immunoSEQ multiplex PCR; TCRdb keeps only in-frame clonotypes and omits some of them. The table includes more than 150,000 clones, 90% to 95% detected once. Sequenced material: blood. The origin of this receptor is a woman in her 30s in good health.

In DNA form, the CDR3 reads TGTGCCAGTAGTCCCCGGACTAGGTCAGATACGCAGTATTTT. Its protein is CASSPRTRSDTQYF. The genes are TRBV19 and TRBJ2-3; TRBD2 aligns across 7 bases. The CDR3 is made up of 14 amino acids. The V segment lost 5 bases and the J segment 4 bases; nucleotides outside the gene matches: 6. The germline CDR1 and CDR2 sequences are LNHDA and SQIVND (reference sequence). The full variable domain, completed using reference TRBV19 and TRBJ2-3, is DGGITQSPKYLFRKEGQNVTLSCEQNLNHDAMYWYRQDPGQGLRLIYYSQIVNDFQKGDIAEGYSVSREKKESFPLTVTSAQKNPTAFYLCASSPRTRSDTQYFGPGTRLTVL.